Listed below are T cell receptor beta chains from one sample, sequenced in a study of blood T cells in healthy people across ages. TCRdb redid the calling of the 5' RACE reads with MiXCR, one entry per CDR3 protein. The sample consists of around 1,000,000 distinct CDR3 sequences, approximately 25% of them appearing once. The same sample was also studied in work on T cells of mothers and their children.

The sample comprised blood. The receptors shown here come from a girl aged 2 to 10 in good health. CDR3s leave out the opening cysteine and the closing phenylalanine or tryptophan.

v_call | cdr3_aa
TRBV27 | ASSFGRPPHEQY
TRBV29-1 | SVPSLAGGGNGQF
TRBV20-1 | SARVGAGALNEQF
TRBV29-1 | SVGAAGYEQY
TRBV29-1 | SVAKTQETQY
TRBV20-1 | SARSGGVGGYT
TRBV7-6 | ASSLASNQPQH
TRBV6-5 | ASSLLEGEQY
TRBV7-9 | ASRSSRVIGNTEAF
TRBV5-5 | ASSLTGSDNTEAF
TRBV20-1 | SALLGTGIGYT
TRBV29-1 | SVRGQEETQY
TRBV7-9 | ASSLAIGGGADTQY
TRBV11-2 | ASSFRGGSNEQF
TRBV11-2 | ASSLKGAGRRPEAF
TRBV14 | ASSQDLENIQY
TRBV12-3/TRBV12-4 | ASTHREMYGYT